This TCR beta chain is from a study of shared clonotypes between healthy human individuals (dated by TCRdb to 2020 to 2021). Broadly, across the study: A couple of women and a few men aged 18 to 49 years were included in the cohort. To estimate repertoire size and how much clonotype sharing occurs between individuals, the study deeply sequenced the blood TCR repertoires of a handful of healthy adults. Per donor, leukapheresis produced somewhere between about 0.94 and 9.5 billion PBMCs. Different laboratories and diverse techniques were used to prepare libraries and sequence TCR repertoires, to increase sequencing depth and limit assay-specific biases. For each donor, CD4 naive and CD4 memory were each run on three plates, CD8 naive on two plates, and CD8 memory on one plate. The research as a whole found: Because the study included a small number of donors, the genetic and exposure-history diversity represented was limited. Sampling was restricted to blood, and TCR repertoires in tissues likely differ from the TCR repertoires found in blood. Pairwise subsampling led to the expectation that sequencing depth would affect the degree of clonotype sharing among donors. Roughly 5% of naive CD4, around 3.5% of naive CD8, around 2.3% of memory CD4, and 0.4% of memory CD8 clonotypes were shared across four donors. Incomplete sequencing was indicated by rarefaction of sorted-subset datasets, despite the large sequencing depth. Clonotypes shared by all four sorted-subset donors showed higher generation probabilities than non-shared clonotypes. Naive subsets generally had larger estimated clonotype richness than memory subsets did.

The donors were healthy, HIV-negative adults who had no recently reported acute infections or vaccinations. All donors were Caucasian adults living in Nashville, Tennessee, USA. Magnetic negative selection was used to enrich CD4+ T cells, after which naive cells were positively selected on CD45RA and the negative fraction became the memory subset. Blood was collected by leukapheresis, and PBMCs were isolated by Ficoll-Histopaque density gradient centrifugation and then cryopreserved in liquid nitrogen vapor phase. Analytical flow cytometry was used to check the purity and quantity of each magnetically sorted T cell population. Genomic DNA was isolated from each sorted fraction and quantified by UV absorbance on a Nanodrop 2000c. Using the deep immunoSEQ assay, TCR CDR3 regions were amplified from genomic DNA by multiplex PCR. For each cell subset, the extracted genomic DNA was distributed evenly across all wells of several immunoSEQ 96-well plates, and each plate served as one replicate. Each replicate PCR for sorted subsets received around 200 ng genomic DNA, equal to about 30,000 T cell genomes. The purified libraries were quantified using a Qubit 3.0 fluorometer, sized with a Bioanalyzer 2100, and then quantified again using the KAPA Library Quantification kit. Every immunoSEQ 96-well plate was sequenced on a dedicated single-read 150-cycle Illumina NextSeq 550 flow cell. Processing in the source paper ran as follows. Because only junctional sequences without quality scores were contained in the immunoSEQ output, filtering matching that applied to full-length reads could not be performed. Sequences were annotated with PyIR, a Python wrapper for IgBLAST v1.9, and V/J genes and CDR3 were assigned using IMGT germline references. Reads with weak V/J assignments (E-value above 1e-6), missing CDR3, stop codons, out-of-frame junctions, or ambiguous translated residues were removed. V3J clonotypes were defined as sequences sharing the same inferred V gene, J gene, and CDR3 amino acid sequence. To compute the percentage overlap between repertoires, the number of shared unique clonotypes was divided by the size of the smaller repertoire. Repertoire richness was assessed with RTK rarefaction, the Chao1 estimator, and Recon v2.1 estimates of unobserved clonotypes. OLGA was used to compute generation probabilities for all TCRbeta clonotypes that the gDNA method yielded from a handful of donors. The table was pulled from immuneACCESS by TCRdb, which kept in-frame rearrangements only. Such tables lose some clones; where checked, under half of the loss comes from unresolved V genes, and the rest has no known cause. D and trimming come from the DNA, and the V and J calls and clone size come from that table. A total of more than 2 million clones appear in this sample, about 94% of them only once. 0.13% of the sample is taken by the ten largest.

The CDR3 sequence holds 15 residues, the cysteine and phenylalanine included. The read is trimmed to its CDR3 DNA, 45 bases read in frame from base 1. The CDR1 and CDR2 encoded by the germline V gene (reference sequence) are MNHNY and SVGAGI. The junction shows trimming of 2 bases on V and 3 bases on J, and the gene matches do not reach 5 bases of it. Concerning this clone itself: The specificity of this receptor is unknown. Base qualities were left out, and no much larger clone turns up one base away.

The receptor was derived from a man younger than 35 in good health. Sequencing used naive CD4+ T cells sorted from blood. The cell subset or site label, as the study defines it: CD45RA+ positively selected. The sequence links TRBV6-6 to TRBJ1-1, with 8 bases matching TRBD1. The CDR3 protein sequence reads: CASSYPPGGYTEAFF. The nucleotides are TGTGCCAGCAGTTACCCGCCAGGGGGCTACACTGAAGCTTTCTTT.